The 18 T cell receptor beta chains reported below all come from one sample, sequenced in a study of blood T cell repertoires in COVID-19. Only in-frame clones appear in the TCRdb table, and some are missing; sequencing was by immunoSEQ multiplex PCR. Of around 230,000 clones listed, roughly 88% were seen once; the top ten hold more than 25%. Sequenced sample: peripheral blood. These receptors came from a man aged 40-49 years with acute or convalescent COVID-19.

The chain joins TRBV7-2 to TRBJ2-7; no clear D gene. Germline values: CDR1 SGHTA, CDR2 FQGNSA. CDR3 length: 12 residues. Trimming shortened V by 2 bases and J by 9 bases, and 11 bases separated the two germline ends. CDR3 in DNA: TGTGCCAGCAGCTTAATGGAGTCCGGGCAGTACTTC. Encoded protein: CASSLMESGQYF.

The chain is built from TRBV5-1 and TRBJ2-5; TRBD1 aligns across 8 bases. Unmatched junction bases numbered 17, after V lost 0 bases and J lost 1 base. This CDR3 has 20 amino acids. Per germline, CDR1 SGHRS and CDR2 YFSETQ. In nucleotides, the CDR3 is TGCGCCAGCAGCTTGGAAGGGGGGCAGGGGGCAACGGCGGTCCAAGAGACCCAGTACTTC. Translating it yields CASSLEGGQGATAVQETQYF.

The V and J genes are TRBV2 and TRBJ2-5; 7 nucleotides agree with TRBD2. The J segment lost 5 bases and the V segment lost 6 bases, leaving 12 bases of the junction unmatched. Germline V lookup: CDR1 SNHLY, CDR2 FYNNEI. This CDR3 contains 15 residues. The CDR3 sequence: CASRVEAGVHETQYF. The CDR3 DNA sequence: TGTGCCAGCAGGGTTGAGGCGGGAGTACACGAGACCCAGTACTTC.

CDR3 nucleotide sequence: TGTGCCAGCAGCCCGCAGACTGATGGAAACACCATATATTTT. Translation gives CASSPQTDGNTIYF. The chain recombines TRBV7-2 with TRBJ1-3; D ambiguous. Trimming took 5 bases from V and 3 from J, leaving 11 bases between them. This CDR3 region has 14 residues. Germline CDR1 is SGHTA and CDR2 is FQGNSA.

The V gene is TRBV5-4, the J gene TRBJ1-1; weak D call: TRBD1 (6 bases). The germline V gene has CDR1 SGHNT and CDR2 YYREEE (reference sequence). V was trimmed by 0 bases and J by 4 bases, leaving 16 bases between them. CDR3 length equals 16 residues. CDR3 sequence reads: CASSLDPAGVGTEAFF. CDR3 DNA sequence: TGTGCCAGCAGCTTGGATCCCGCAGGGGTGGGCACTGAAGCTTTCTTT.

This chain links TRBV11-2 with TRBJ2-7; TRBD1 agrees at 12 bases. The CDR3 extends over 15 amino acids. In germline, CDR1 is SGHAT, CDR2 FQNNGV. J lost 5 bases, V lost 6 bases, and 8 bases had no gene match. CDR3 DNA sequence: TGTGCCAGCAGTAGGGACAGGGGGCTGTTCCACGAGCAGTACTTC. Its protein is CASSRDRGLFHEQYF.

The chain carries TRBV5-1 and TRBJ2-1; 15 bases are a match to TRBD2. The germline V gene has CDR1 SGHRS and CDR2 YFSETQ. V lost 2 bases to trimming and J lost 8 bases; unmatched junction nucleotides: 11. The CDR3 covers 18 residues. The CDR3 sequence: CASSLPGLAGGHRDEQFF. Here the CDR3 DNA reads TGCGCCAGCAGCTTACCCGGACTAGCGGGAGGGCATAGGGATGAGCAGTTCTTC. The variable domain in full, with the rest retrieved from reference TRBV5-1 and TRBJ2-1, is KAGVTQTPRYLIKTRGQQVTLSCSPISGHRSVSWYQQTPGQGLQFLFEYFSETQRNKGNFPGRFSGRQFSNSRSEMNVSTLELGDSALYLCASSLPGLAGGHRDEQFFGPGTRLTVL.

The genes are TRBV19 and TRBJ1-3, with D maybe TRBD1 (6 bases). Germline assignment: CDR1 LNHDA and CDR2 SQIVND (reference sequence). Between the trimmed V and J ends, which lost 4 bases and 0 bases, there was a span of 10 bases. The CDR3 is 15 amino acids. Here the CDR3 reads CASSTGGISGNTIYF. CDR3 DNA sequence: TGTGCCAGTAGTACGGGGGGCATCTCTGGAAACACCATATATTTT.

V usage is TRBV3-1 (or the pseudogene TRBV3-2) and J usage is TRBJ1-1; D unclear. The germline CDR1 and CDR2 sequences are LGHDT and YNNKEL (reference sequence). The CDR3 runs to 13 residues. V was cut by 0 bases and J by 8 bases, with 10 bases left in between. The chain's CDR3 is CASSQEWGAEAFF. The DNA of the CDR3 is TGTGCCAGCAGCCAAGAATGGGGAGCAGAAGCTTTCTTT.

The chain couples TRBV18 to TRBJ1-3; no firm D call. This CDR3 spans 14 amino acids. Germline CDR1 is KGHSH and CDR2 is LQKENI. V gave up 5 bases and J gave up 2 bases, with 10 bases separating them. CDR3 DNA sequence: TGTGCCAGCTCAGAGGATTCTACTGGAAACACCATATATTTT. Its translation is CASSEDSTGNTIYF.

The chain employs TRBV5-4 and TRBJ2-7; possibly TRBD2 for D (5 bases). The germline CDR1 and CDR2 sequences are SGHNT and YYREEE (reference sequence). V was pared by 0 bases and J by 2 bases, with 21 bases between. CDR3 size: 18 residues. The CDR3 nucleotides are TGTGCCAGCAGCTTGGAGGTTGTGGGCGGGCTTACCCCCTACGAGCAGTACTTC. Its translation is CASSLEVVGGLTPYEQYF.

The CDR3 nucleotides read TGTGCCTGGAGCAAAACGGGGTTCTCTGGGGCCAACGTCCTGACTTTC. Encoded protein: CAWSKTGFSGANVLTF. V and J are TRBV30 and TRBJ2-6, with D possibly being TRBD2 (5 bases). The V gene's germline CDR1 is GTSNPN and CDR2 SVGIG (reference sequence). The CDR3 has 16 residues. V lost 3 bases and J 0 bases, leaving 12 bases between the germline ends.

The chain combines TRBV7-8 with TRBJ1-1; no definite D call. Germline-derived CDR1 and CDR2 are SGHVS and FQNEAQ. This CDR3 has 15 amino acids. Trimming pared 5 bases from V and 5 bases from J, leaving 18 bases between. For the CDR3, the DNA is TGTGCCAGCAGCCCCCTTGGGCAGGTACGGACTGAAGCTTTCTTT. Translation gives CASSPLGQVRTEAFF.

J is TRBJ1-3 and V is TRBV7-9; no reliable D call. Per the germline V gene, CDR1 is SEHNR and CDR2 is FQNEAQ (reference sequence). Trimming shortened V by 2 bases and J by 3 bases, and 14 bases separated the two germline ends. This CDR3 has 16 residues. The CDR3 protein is CASSLRREISGNTIYF. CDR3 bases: TGTGCCAGCAGCTTAAGAAGGGAGATTAGTGGAAACACCATATATTTT.

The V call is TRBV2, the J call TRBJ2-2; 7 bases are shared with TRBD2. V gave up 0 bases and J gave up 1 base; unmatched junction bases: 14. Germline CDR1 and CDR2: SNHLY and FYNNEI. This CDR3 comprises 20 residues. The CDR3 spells CASSEALGGLGEVNTGELFF. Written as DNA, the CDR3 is TGTGCCAGCAGTGAAGCCCTGGGGGGGTTGGGGGAAGTGAACACCGGGGAGCTGTTTTTT.

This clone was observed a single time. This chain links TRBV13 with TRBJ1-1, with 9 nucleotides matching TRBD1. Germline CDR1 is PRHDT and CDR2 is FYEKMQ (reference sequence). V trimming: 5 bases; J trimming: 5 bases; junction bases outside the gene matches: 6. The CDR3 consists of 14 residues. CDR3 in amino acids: CASSPSTGGTEAFF. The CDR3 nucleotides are TGTGCCAGCAGCCCATCGACAGGGGGAACTGAAGCTTTCTTT.

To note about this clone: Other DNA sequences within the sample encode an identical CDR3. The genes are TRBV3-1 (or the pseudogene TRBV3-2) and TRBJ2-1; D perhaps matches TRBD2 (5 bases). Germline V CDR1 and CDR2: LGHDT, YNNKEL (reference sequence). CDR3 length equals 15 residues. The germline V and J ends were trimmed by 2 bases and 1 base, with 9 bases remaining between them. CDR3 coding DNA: TGTGCCAGCAGCCAAAGTCGGGGTTCCTACAATGAGCAGTTCTTC. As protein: CASSQSRGSYNEQFF.

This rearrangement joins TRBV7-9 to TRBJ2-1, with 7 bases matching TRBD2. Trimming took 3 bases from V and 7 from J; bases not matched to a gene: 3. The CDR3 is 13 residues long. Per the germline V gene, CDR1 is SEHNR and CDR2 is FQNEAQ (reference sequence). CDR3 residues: CASSLGGRNEQFF. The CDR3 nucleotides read TGTGCCAGCAGCTTGGGCGGGAGAAATGAGCAGTTCTTC.